This T cell receptor beta chain was captured by sequencing in a study of beta chain features in type 1 diabetes. General study findings and limits: Naive, central memory and regulatory TCRB repertoires appeared more similar among patients than healthy donors.

This clone was detected only a few times. Its antigen is currently unknown. Germline V gives CDR1 GTSNPN, CDR2 SVGIG (reference sequence). V was trimmed by 4 bases and J by 4 bases, leaving 20 bases between them. The CDR3 has 17 residues. The entirety of the isolated RNA underwent reverse transcription, so expressed TCRB transcripts were sequenced. Here immunoSEQ multiplex PCR was the method, and the copy in TCRdb shows in-frame clones only, minus some. The data contain under 300,000 clones, 25% to 30% of them seen just once; the ten biggest clones take up 3.5% to 4.5%. V is TRBV30 and J is TRBJ1-6; no firm D call. This receptor was taken from a man aged 30-40 years in good health. Sequencing used central memory CD4+ T cells from blood. The CDR3 bases are TGTGCCTGGAAAGGGAGTGGGTCTCCTTTGTATAATTCACCCCTCCACTTT. Translated: CAWKGSGSPLYNSPLHF.